A selection of T cell receptor beta chains follows, all from one sample in a study of blood T cells in healthy people across ages. TCRdb recomputed calls from the 5' RACE reads with MiXCR, one row per CDR3 protein. The sample records over 950,000 distinct CDR3 sequences, around two fifths being singletons. The specimen sequenced was blood. These receptors were obtained from a man aged 18 to 35 in good health. CDR3s include the opening cysteine and the closing phenylalanine or tryptophan. The order of the fields is J gene, clone size, V gene, D gene, CDR3 DNA, CDR3 protein. A D gene is named only where the DNA matches it firmly. Expanded clones are given a class, and other clones once, few, many or no size at all.

>TRBJ2-1|many|TRBV5-5|TRBD2
TGTGCCAGCTCTCCGATGGGAGGGACCTACAATGAGCAGTTCTTC
CASSPMGGTYNEQFF
>TRBJ1-1|few|TRBV29-1|-
TGCAGCGTTGAAAAGGGGATAAATGAAGCTTTCTTT
CSVEKGINEAFF
>TRBJ1-2|-|TRBV20-1|TRBD1
TGCAGTGCTAGAGTCTACAGGGGGCTTCGCTATGGCTACACCTTC
CSARVYRGLRYGYTF
>TRBJ2-1|few|TRBV27|TRBD1
TGTGCCAGCAGGACGGGACAGGGGACCTACAATGAGCAGTTCTTC
CASRTGQGTYNEQFF
>TRBJ2-3|-|TRBV7-2|-
TGTGCCAGCAGCAGGAGATGGGAGAACACAGATACGCAGTATTTT
CASSRRWENTDTQYF
>TRBJ2-3|-|TRBV6-5|TRBD1
TGTGCCAGCAGTTATGGCCCGACAGACAGGGGAAGCACAGATACGCAGTATTTT
CASSYGPTDRGSTDTQYF
>TRBJ1-4|-|TRBV7-9|-
TGTGCCAGCAGCTTCGGTGTGGGGACTGCAACTAATGAAAAACTGTTTTTT
CASSFGVGTATNEKLFF
>TRBJ1-2|-|TRBV19|-
TGTGCCAGTAGGATTGGGGGATACGGCTATGGCTACACCTTC
CASRIGGYGYGYTF
>TRBJ2-2|-|TRBV25-1|-
TGTGCCAGCAGTGAAGGGTCCGGGGCCCACACCGGGGAGCTGTTTTTT
CASSEGSGAHTGELFF
>TRBJ1-1|-|TRBV7-9|-
TGTGCCAGCGACCGGGGTTACACTGAAGCTTTCTTT
CASDRGYTEAFF
>TRBJ2-1|few|TRBV20-1|-
TGCAGTGCTAGAGATGGCACCTCGAGCTCCTACAATGAGCAGTTCTTC
CSARDGTSSSYNEQFF
>TRBJ2-1|few|TRBV9|-
TGTGCCAGCAGGAACGGAAATGAGCAGTTCTTC
CASRNGNEQFF
>TRBJ2-7|-|TRBV9|TRBD2
TGTGCCAGCAGCGTAGATTGGGGACTAGCGGGTAGCGAGCAGTACTTC
CASSVDWGLAGSEQYF
>TRBJ2-1|-|TRBV15|TRBD2
TGTGCCACCAGCAGTGATAAACCCTCTAGCGGGGGGTTCTCCGATGAGCAGTTCTTC
CATSSDKPSSGGFSDEQFF
>TRBJ2-1|-|TRBV2|-
TGTGCCAGCAGTCAGGGTAGGGAGGACAATGAGCAGTTCTTC
CASSQGREDNEQFF
>TRBJ2-5|-|TRBV18|-
TGTGCCAGCTCAACCGGGACGGCTGTGGAGACCCAGTACTTC
CASSTGTAVETQYF
>TRBJ2-3|-|TRBV2|-
TGTGCCAGCCTCCCGGGACGAAACACAGATACGCAGTATTTT
CASLPGRNTDTQYF
>TRBJ1-2|-|TRBV29-1|-
TGCAGCGTTTCCCCACTATTGCAGTCCTATGGCCACACCTTC
CSVSPLLQSYGHTF
>TRBJ2-2|-|TRBV20-1|TRBD1
TGCAGTGCTAGAGCCCCCGGGGGACAGGGTAACACCGGGGAGCTGTTTTTT
CSARAPGGQGNTGELFF
>TRBJ1-2|-|TRBV15|-
TGTGCCACCAGCAGAGATTCCACCGAGGGAGGTTGGAGGGGTGGCTATGGCTACACCTTC
CATSRDSTEGGWRGGYGYTF
>TRBJ1-5|-|TRBV6-1|-
TGTGCCAGCAGTGGGGGGACCCCCTCCAATCAGCCCCAGCATTTT
CASSGGTPSNQPQHF
>TRBJ2-7|-|TRBV7-9|TRBD1
TGTGCCAGCAGCGACTCGGGGACAGGGGGCGGTTACGAGCAGTACTTC
CASSDSGTGGGYEQYF
>TRBJ1-2|few|TRBV20-1|-
TGCAGTGCTAGAGAATTGGTGATTGGCTACACCTTC
CSARELVIGYTF
>TRBJ2-5|-|TRBV25-1|TRBD1
TGTGCCAGTGCCGGGACAGGCTTAGGGACCCAGTACTTC
CASAGTGLGTQYF
>TRBJ2-3|few|TRBV2|TRBD2
TGTGCCAGTGCTAGCGGACTTCCGGATACGCAGTATTTT
CASASGLPDTQYF
>TRBJ1-2|-|TRBV25-1|-
TGTGCCAGCTCGGATCGGGACTACACCTTC
CASSDRDYTF